A single sample is the source of the 3 T cell receptor beta chains below, sequenced in a study of identical twins. Each CDR3 protein gets one entry after TCRdb re-called the 5' RACE reads with MiXCR. The sample lists hundreds of thousands of distinct CDR3 sequences; around a sixth were seen once. The same sample was also studied in work on T cells expressing NK-cell markers.

The sequenced sample was PBMCs. All receptors come from a woman younger than 30 in good health.

This chain uses TRBV5-1 with TRBJ2-1; 7 bases map to TRBD2. Looked up from germline, CDR1 is SGHRS and CDR2 is YFSETQ. V dropped 0 bases and J dropped 1; count of bases not matched to a gene: 4. This CDR3 is 16 amino acids long. CDR3 bases: TGCGCCAGCAGCTTGGCCAAGGGAGGGTCCTACAATGAGCAGTTCTTC. As protein: CASSLAKGGSYNEQFF. Drawing the rest from reference TRBV5-1 and TRBJ2-1, the complete variable domain is KAGVTQTPRYLIKTRGQQVTLSCSPISGHRSVSWYQQTPGQGLQFLFEYFSETQRNKGNFPGRFSGRQFSNSRSEMNVSTLELGDSALYLCASSLAKGGSYNEQFFGPGTRLTVL.

The V call is TRBV7-2, the J call TRBJ2-4; TRBD2 is a possible D gene (6 bases). The CDR3 spans 16 residues. From germline, CDR1 is SGHTA and CDR2 FQGNSA. V was clipped by 5 bases and J by 0 bases, with 14 bases between them. DNA of the CDR3: TGTGCCAGCAGCCCCCCGGGACTCAGAGCCAAAAACATTCAGTACTTC. Its translation is CASSPPGLRAKNIQYF. Supplemented by reference TRBV7-2 and TRBJ2-4, the full variable domain reads GAGVSQSPSNKVTEKGKDVELRCDPISGHTALYWYRQSLGQGLEFLIYFQGNSAPDKSGLPSDRFSAERTGGSVSTLTIQRTQQEDSAVYLCASSPPGLRAKNIQYFGAGTRLSVL.

In its sample, this clonotype was seen a few times. The V gene is TRBV20-1, the J gene TRBJ2-1; D is uncertain. The CDR3 extends over 13 amino acids. CDR1 is DFQATT and CDR2 is SNEGSKA in the germline V gene (reference sequence). Deletions cut 3 bases from V and 7 bases from J, with 13 bases between. The CDR3 is CSASAPSVNEQFF. CDR3 bases: TGCAGTGCTAGCGCCCCCTCGGTGAATGAGCAGTTCTTC.